This TCR beta chain was sequenced in a study of blood T cells in healthy people across ages. Germline values: CDR1 SGHTA, CDR2 FQGNSA. Between the trimmed V and J ends, which lost 3 bases and 6 bases, there was a span of 7 bases. This CDR3 has 12 amino acids. It was with a sample-barcoded 5' primer and a J-beta primer mix that a second PCR of roughly 7 to 12 cycles was run. From each sample, at least 2.5 million paired-end reads containing CDR3 were obtained. MiXCR, applied by TCRdb to the 5' RACE reads, yields one record per CDR3 protein. Of fewer than 1 million distinct CDR3 sequences listed, approximately 44% are singletons. This clonotype was recorded once.

Specimen: blood. The clonotype comes from a man aged 60-69 years in good health. The chain employs TRBV7-2 and TRBJ2-3; D call uncertain. This chain's CDR3 is CASSLSIDTQYF. The CDR3 bases are TGTGCCAGCAGCTTGTCTATCGATACGCAGTATTTT.